Below, 8 T cell receptor beta chains from the same sample are listed, as sequenced in a study of shared clonotypes between healthy human individuals. Produced via immunoSEQ multiplex PCR; TCRdb's table is partial and in-frame only. This table holds 1 million to 1.2 million clones, approximately 80% found once. Sequencing used memory CD4+ T cells from PBMCs. Specified subset: CD45RA-negative fraction. The receptors come from a man aged 18 to 30 in good health. Some clones in this sample may be carry-over from other donors' samples.

V and J are TRBV5-4 and TRBJ2-7; 7 bases fit TRBD1. The CDR3 runs to 13 residues. The V segment lost 9 bases and the J segment 2 bases; nucleotides outside the gene matches: 8. From germline, CDR1 is SGHNT and CDR2 YYREEE (reference sequence). The CDR3 reads CATHRDRTYEQYF. The CDR3, as DNA: TGTGCCACCCACCGGGACAGAACCTACGAGCAGTACTTC.

The chain joins TRBV4-3 to TRBJ2-7, with 12 bases that match TRBD2. Germline assignment: CDR1 LGHNA and CDR2 YSLEER. With V trimmed by 0 bases and J by 7 bases, 1 base remained unmatched. CDR3 length: 14 residues. The CDR3 nucleotides read TGCGCCAGCAGCCAAGAGCTAGCGGGGGGGGAGCAGTACTTC. This encodes CASSQELAGGEQYF.

In its sample, this clone was seen a few times. The rearrangement links TRBV7-2 to TRBJ2-5, with 15 bases fitting TRBD2. Germline CDR1 SGHTA, CDR2 FQGNSA. The V and J ends lost 4 bases and 5 bases, in that order; junction bases with no gene match: 5. The CDR3 length is 16 residues. CDR3 protein: CASSWGLAGGVETQYF. The CDR3, as DNA: TGTGCCAGCAGCTGGGGACTAGCGGGAGGTGTGGAGACCCAGTACTTC.

The chain joins TRBV9 to TRBJ2-5, with D perhaps matching TRBD2 (5 bases). The V end was cut by 4 bases, the J end by 7 bases, with 11 bases between. Germline lookup yields CDR1 SGDLS and CDR2 YYNGEE. The CDR3 has 12 residues. CDR3 in amino acids: CASSSPRGTQYF. CDR3 DNA: TGTGCCAGCAGCAGCCCCCGGGGGACCCAGTACTTC.

The V call is TRBV2, the J call TRBJ1-2; no clear D gene. In germline, CDR1 is SNHLY, CDR2 FYNNEI. V was shortened by 2 bases and J by 8 bases, with 15 bases between the two germline ends. The CDR3 is 14 residues long. Written as DNA, the CDR3 is TGTGCCAGCAGTGAATCAGGACTATTAAGCGGCTACACCTTC. Translation gives CASSESGLLSGYTF.

J is TRBJ2-2 and V is TRBV5-1; D assignment may be TRBD1 or TRBD2 (5 bases each). Between the trimmed V and J ends, which lost 3 bases and 2 bases, there was a span of 14 bases. The CDR3 is 16 residues long. The germline V gene has CDR1 SGHRS and CDR2 YFSETQ. The DNA of the CDR3 is TGCGCCAGCAGCTCGGGACCTAGGAGTAACACCGGGGAGCTGTTTTTT. Its translation is CASSSGPRSNTGELFF.

The chain joins TRBV7-2 to TRBJ1-5; D is unclear. The germline gives CDR1 SGHTA, CDR2 FQGNSA. The CDR3 sequence is 14 residues long. The V end was cut by 5 bases, the J end by 2 bases, with 10 bases between. CDR3 protein: CASSPLMGNQPQHF. CDR3 nucleotides: TGTGCCAGCAGCCCGTTAATGGGCAATCAGCCCCAGCATTTT.

This CDR3 is CSVDKSYLRRDGYTF. For the CDR3, the DNA is TGCAGCGTTGACAAGTCCTACCTCCGGCGAGATGGCTACACCTTC. The V gene is TRBV29-1, the J gene TRBJ1-2; the D is unclear. V gave up 3 bases and J gave up 6 bases, with 20 bases separating them. CDR3 length: 15 residues. Germline values: CDR1 SQVTM, CDR2 ANQGSEA. Together with reference TRBV29-1 and TRBJ1-2, the CDR3 gives the full variable domain: SAVISQKPSRDICQRGTSLTIQCQVDSQVTMMFWYRQQPGQSLTLIATANQGSEATYESGFVIDKFPISRPNLTFSTLTVSNMSPEDSSIYLCSVDKSYLRRDGYTFGSGTRLTVV.